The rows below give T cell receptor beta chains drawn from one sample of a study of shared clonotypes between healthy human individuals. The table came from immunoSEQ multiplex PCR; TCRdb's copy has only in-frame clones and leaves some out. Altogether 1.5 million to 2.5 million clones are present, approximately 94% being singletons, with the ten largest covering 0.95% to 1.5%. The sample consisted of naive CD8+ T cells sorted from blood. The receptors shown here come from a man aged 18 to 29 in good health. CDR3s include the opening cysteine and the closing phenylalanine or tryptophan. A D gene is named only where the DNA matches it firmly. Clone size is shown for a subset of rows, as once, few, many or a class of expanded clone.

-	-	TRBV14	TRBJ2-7	TGTGCCAGCAGCCTCGGCGGGCCCTACGAGCAGTACTTC	CASSLGGPYEQYF
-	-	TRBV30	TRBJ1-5	TGTGCCTGGAGTGAGGGTTTCGGCTCAAATCAGCCCCAGCATTTT	CAWSEGFGSNQPQHF
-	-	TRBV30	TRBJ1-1	TGTGCCTGGGATATAACAGCGAACACTGAAGCTTTCTTT	CAWDITANTEAFF
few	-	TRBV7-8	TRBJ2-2	TGTGCCAGCATCTCTCGGGACCTCATAGGAAGGGAGCTGTTTTTT	CASISRDLIGRELFF
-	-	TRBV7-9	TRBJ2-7	TGTGCCAGCAGCCCTCGGGCGGAGAGCTCCTACGAGCAGTACTTC	CASSPRAESSYEQYF
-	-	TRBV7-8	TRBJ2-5	TGTGCCAGCAGCTTAGGTGCGGGGCCGACCCAGTACTTC	CASSLGAGPTQYF
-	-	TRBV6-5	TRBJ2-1	TGTGCCAGCAGTTACTCGACCGGAATTAATGAGCAGTTCTTC	CASSYSTGINEQFF
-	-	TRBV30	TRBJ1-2	TGTGCCTGGAGGGCCGGGATCCTTTATGGCTACACCTTC	CAWRAGILYGYTF
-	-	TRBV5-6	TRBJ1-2	TGTGCCAGCAGCTTGGGACAGGCGGAATATGGCTACACCTTC	CASSLGQAEYGYTF
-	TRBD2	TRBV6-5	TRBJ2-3	TGTGCCAGCAGTTCGCCCCAGCGGGAGGGAGTTAATACGCAGTATTTT	CASSSPQREGVNTQYF
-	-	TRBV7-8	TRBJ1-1	TGTGCCAGCAGCTTAGCCGGCATGAACACTGAAGCTTTCTTT	CASSLAGMNTEAFF
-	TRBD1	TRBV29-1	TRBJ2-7	TGCAGCGTTGATAGAGGACAGGGCTCGAACGAGCAGTACTTC	CSVDRGQGSNEQYF
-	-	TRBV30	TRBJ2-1	TGTGCCTGGAGTGTACCCATGGGGCCATATTCCAATGAGCAGTTCTTC	CAWSVPMGPYSNEQFF
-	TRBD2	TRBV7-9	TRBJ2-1	TGTGCCAGCAGCTCCGGGACTAGCGTGAACAATGAGCAGTTCTTC	CASSSGTSVNNEQFF
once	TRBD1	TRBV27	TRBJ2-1	TGTGCCAGCAGTGCCGGGACAGGGTTACACAATGAGCAGTTCTTC	CASSAGTGLHNEQFF
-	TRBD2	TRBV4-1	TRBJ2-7	TGCGCCAGCAGCCAAGTGGCGGGGGGAACCTCCTACGAGCAGTACTTC	CASSQVAGGTSYEQYF
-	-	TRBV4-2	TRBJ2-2	TGTGCCAGCAGCCCGTTCCTCGGGGTAGAAGGCACCGGGGAGCTGTTTTTT	CASSPFLGVEGTGELFF
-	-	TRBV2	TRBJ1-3	TGTGCCAGCAGCGATATACAGGTAGCCTCTGGAAACACCATATATTTT	CASSDIQVASGNTIYF
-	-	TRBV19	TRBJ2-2	TGTGCCAGTAGTCCCCTGCCGGGAATAACCGGGGAGCTGTTTTTT	CASSPLPGITGELFF
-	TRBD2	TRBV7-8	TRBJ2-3	TGTGCCAGCAGCTTAGAAGCGGGGGGCACAGATACGCAGTATTTT	CASSLEAGGTDTQYF
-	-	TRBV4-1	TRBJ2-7	TGCGCCAGCAGCCAAGAGTCCCGGGGCTGGGAGCAGTACTTC	CASSQESRGWEQYF
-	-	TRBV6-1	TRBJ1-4	TGTGCCAGCAGTGACCCGCCTACAGGATTCGCTAATGAAAAACTGTTTTTT	CASSDPPTGFANEKLFF
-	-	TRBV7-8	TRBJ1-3	TGTGCCAGCAGCTTAGGGGTGGGCTACTCTGGAAACACCATATATTTT	CASSLGVGYSGNTIYF
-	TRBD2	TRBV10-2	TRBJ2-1	TGCGCCAGCAGTGAGGGTAGCGGGACGGAGTTCTTC	CASSEGSGTEFF
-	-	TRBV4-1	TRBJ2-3	TGCGCCAGCAGCCAAGTAGGGGTCACAGATACGCAGTATTTT	CASSQVGVTDTQYF
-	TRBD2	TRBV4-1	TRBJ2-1	TGCGCCAGCAGCCAACTAGCGGGGGGGCGTAATGAGCAGTTCTTC	CASSQLAGGRNEQFF
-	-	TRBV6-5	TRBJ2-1	TGTGCCAGCGGAATATGGGAAGAAAATGAGCAGTTCTTC	CASGIWEENEQFF
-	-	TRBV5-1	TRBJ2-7	TGCGCCAGCAGCGCGATACCCAACGAGCAGTACTTC	CASSAIPNEQYF
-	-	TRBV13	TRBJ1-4	TGTGCCAGCAGCCGGAGGGCAACTAATGAAAAACTGTTTTTT	CASSRRATNEKLFF
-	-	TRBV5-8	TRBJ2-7	TGTGCCAGCAGCTTGGGTTCCCTTGCATACGAGCAGTACTTC	CASSLGSLAYEQYF
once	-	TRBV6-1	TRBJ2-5	TGTGCCAGCAGTGAAGCCCAGTGGGCTGAAGAGACCCAGTACTTC	CASSEAQWAEETQYF
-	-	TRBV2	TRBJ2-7	TGTGCCAGCAGTGAAGGCCGGGGGGCTGGTAGTTACGAGCAGTACTTC	CASSEGRGAGSYEQYF
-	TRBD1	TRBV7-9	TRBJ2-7	TGTGCCAGCAGCCCGCCCCCAGGACAGGGGGCAGAGTACGAGCAGTACTTC	CASSPPPGQGAEYEQYF
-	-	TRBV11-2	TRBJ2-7	TGTGCCAGCAGCGGTACAGGGAACGAGCAGTACTTC	CASSGTGNEQYF
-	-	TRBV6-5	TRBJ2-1	TGTGCCAGCAGTGGGACGGCCGGGAATGAGCAGTTCTTC	CASSGTAGNEQFF
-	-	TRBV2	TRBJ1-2	TGTGCCAGCAGTGTGGTGTCTCTGGGGGGCTCAAGTTTCGGCTACACCTTC	CASSVVSLGGSSFGYTF
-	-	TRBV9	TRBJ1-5	TGTGCCAGCAGCCCTACAGGGAATCAGCCCCAGCATTTT	CASSPTGNQPQHF
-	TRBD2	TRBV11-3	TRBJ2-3	TGTGCCAGCAGCGGGGGACTATCGTCTAGCACAGATACGCAGTATTTT	CASSGGLSSSTDTQYF
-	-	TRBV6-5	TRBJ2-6	TGTGCCAGCAGCCCCGCAGGGGCCAACGTCCTGACTTTC	CASSPAGANVLTF
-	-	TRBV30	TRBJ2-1	TGTGCCTGGAGTGTTGGGGGCCATGAGCAGTTCTTC	CAWSVGGHEQFF
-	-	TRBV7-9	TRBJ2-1	TGTGCCAGCAGCCACGATGAGCAGTTCTTC	CASSHDEQFF
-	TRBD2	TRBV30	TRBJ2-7	TGTGCCTGGAGTGTGTCGCTAGCGGAACTCTACGAGCAGTACTTC	CAWSVSLAELYEQYF
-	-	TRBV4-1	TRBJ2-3	TGCGCCAGCAGCCTCGGAGTTGCGGTAGATACGCAGTATTTT	CASSLGVAVDTQYF
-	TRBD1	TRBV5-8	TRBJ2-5	TGTGCCAGCAGCTACTACAGGGGGCAAGAGACCCAGTACTTC	CASSYYRGQETQYF
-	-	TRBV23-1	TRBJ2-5	TGCGCCAGCAGTCAATCGCCCCAGGCGGGGGAGACCCAGTACTTC	CASSQSPQAGETQYF
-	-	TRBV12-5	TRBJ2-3	TGTGCTAGTGGTCTCTCAGGGGTGGGCACAGATACGCAGTATTTT	CASGLSGVGTDTQYF
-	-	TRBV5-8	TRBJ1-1	TGTGCCAGCAGCTTGTCCTCCGGACAATGGAACACTGAAGCTTTCTTT	CASSLSSGQWNTEAFF
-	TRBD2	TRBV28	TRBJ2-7	TGTGCCAGCAGCCCTAGCGGGGGAGTCGAGCAGTACTTC	CASSPSGGVEQYF
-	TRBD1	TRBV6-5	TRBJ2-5	TGTGCCAGCAGCTACGGGACAGGGCGAGAGACCCAGTACTTC	CASSYGTGRETQYF
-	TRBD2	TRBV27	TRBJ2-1	TGTGCCAGCAGTGACAGGGGACTAGCGGGAGTATCCTACAATGAGCAGTTCTTC	CASSDRGLAGVSYNEQFF